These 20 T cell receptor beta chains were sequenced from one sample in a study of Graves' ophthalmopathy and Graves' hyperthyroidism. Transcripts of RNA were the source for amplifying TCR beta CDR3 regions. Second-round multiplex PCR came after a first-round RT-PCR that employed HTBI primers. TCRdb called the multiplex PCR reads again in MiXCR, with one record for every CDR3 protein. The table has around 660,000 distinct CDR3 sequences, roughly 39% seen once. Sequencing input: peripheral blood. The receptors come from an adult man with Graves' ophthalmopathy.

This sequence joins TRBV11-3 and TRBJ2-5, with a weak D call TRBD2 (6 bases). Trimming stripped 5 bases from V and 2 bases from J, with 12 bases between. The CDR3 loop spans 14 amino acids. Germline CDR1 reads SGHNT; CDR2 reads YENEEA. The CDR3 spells CASSPQGLQETQYF. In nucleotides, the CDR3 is TGTGCCAGCAGCCCCCAGGGACTTCAAGAGACCCAGTACTTC.

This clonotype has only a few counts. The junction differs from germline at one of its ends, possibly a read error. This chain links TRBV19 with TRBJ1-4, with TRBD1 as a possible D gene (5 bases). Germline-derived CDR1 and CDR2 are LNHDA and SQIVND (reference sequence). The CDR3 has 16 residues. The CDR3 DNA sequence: TGTGCCAGTAGAATAGCCAGGCGGGGACCGGATGAAAAACTGTTTTTT. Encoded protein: CASRIARRGPDEKLFF.

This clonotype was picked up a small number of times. Here the CDR3 DNA reads TGTGCCAGCAGCTTAGCTTTCTCGGGGCTAGCTGGGAAGACCCAGTACTTC. Protein sequence: CASSLAFSGLAGKTQYF. The chain employs TRBV7-2 and TRBJ2-5; tentatively, D is TRBD1 or TRBD2 (5 bases each). Trimming pared 0 bases from V and 6 bases from J, leaving 20 bases between. Germline V gene lookup returns CDR1 SGHTA and CDR2 FQGNSA. This CDR3 region has 17 residues.

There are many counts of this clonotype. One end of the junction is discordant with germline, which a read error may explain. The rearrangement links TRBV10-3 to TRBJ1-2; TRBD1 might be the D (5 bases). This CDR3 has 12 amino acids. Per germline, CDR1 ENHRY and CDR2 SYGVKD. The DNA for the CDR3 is TGTGCCAGCAGTGACAGACAGTATGGCTACACCTTC. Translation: CASSDRQYGYTF.

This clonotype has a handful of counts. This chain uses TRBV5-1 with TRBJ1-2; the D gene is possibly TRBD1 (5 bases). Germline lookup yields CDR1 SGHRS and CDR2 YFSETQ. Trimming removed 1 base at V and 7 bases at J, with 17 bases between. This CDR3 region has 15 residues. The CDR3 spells CASSLSAFLGGGYTF. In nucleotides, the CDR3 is TGCGCCAGCAGCTTGAGCGCCTTCCTCGGGGGTGGCTACACCTTC.

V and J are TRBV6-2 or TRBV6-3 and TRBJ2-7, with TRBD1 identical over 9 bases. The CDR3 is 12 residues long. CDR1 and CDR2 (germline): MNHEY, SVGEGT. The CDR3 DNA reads TGTGCGACCGAACAGGGGGCAGGCGAGCAGTACTTC. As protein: CATEQGAGEQYF.

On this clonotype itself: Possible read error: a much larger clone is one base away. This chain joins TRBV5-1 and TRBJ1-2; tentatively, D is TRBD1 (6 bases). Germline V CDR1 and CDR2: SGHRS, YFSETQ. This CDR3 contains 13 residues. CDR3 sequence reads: CASSSDSLYDYTF. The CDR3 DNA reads TGCGCCAGCAGCTCGGACAGTCTCTATGACTACACCTTC.

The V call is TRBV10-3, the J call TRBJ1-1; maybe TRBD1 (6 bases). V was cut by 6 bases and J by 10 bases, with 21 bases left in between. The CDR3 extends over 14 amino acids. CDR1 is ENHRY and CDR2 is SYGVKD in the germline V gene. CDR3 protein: CAIRIHDRPGGAFF. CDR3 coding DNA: TGTGCCATCAGAATACATGACAGGCCGGGGGGAGCTTTCTTT.

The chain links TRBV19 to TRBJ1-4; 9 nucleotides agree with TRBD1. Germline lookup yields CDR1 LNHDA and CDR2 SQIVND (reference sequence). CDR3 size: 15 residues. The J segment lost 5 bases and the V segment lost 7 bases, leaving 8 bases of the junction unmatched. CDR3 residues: CASKPGQGQNEKLFF. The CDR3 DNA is TGTGCCAGTAAACCGGGACAGGGACAAAATGAAAAACTGTTTTTT.

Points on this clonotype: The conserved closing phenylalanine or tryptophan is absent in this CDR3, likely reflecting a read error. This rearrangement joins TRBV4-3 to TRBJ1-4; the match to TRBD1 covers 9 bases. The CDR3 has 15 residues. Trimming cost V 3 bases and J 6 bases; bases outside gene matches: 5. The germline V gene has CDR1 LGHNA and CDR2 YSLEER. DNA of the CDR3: TGCGCCAGCAGCCAGGGACAGGGAATTTATGAAAAACTGTTTTTG. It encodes CASSQGQGIYEKLFL.

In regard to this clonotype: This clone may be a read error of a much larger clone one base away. CDR3 protein: CASSYTPGGYGYTF. The DNA for the CDR3 is TGTGCCAGCAGTTATACGCCGGGCGGGTATGGCTACACCTTC. V and J are TRBV10-3 and TRBJ1-2; D unclear. Germline lookup yields CDR1 ENHRY and CDR2 SYGVKD. This CDR3 comprises 14 residues.

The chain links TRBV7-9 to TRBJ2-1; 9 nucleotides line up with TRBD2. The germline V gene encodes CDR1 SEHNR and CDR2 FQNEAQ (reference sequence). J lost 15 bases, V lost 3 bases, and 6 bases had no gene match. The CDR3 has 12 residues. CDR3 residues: CASSLDAGGMFF. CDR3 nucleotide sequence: TGTGCCAGCAGCTTGGATGCGGGAGGGATGTTCTTC.

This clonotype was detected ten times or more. CDR3 sequence: CASSLLGLADGEQYF. CDR3 nucleotide sequence: TGTGCCAGCAGCCTCCTCGGACTAGCGGACGGCGAGCAGTACTTC. J is TRBJ2-7 and V is TRBV2; TRBD2 aligns across 10 bases. CDR3 length: 15 amino acids. Germline V gene lookup returns CDR1 SNHLY and CDR2 FYNNEI. V was clipped by 6 bases and J by 6 bases; unmatched bases: 11.

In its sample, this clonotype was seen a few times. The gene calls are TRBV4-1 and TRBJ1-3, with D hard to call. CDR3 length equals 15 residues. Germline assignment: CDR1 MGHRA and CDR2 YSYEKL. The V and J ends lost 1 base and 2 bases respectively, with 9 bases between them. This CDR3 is CASSQALKTGNTIYF. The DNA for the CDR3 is TGCGCCAGCAGCCAAGCTCTAAAGACTGGAAACACCATATATTTT.

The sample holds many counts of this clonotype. The CDR3 sequence: CASSGTYYGYTF. The CDR3 DNA reads as TGTGCCAGTTCCGGGACATACTATGGCTACACCTTC. The chain joins TRBV18 to TRBJ1-2; D possibly corresponds to TRBD1 (6 bases). V lost 9 bases to trimming and J lost 3 bases, with 11 bases between them. CDR1 is KGHSH and CDR2 is LQKENI in the germline V gene. This CDR3 contains 12 residues.

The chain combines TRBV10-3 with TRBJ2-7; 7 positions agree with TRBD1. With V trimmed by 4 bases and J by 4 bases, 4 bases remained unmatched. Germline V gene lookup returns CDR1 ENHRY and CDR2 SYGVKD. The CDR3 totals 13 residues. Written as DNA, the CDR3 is TGTGCCATCAGTGCCCTACAGGGGTACGAGCAGTACTTC. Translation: CAISALQGYEQYF.

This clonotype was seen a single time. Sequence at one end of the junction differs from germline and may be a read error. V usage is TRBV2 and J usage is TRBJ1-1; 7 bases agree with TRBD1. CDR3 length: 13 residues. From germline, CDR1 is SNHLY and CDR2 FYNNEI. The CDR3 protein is CASNSTGYTEAFF. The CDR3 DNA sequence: TGCGCCAGCAACTCGACAGGGTACACTGAAGCTTTCTTT.

The CDR3 here is CASILGGEKLFF. The CDR3 DNA sequence: TGTGCCAGCATCCTGGGGGGTGAAAAACTGTTTTTT. V is TRBV7-9 and J is TRBJ1-4; D is possibly TRBD1 (5 bases). The CDR3 runs 12 residues. CDR1 and CDR2 (germline): SEHNR, FQNEAQ (reference sequence). The ends were cut back, 7 bases at V and 7 bases at J, with 10 bases in the middle.

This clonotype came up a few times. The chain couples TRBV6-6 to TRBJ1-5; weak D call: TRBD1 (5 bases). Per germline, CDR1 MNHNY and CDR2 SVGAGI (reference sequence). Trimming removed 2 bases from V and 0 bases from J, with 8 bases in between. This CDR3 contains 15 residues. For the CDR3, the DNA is TGTGCCAGCAGTTACGGGGCAAATAGCAATCAGCCCCAGCATTTT. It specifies CASSYGANSNQPQHF.

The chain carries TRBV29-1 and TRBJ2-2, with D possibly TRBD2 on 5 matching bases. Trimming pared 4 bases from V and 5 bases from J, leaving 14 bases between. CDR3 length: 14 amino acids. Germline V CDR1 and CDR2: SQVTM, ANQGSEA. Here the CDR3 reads CSVGEWQETGELFF. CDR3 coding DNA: TGCAGCGTTGGGGAGTGGCAGGAAACCGGGGAGCTGTTTTTT.